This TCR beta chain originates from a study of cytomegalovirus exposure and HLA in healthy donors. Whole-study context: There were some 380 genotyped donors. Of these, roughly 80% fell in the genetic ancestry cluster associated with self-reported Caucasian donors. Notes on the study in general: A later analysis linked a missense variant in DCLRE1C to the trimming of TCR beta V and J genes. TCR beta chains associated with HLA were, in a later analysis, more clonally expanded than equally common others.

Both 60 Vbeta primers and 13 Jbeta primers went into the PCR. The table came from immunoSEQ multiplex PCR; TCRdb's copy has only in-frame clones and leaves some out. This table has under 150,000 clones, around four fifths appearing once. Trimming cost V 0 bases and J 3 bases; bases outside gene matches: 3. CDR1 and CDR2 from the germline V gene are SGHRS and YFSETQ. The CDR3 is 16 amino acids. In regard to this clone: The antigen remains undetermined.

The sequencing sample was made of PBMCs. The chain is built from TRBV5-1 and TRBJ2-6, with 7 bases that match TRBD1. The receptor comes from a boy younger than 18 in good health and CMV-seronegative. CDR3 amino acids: CASSLDTGVGANVLTF. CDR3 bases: TGCGCCAGCAGCTTGGATACAGGGGTTGGGGCCAACGTCCTGACTTTC.